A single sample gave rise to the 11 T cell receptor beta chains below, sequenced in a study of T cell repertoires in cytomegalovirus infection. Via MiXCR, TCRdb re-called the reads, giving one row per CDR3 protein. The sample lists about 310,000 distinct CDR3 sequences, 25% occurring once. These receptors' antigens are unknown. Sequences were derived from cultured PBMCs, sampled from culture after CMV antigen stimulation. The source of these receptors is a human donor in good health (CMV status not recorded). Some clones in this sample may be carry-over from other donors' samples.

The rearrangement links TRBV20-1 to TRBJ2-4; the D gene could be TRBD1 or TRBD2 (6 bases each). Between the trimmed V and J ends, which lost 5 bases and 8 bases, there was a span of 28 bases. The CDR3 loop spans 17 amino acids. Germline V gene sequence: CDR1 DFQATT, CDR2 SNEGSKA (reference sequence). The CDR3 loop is CSALSLAGGQVSDIQYF. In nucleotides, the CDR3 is TGCAGTGCTCTCTCCTTAGCTGGGGGGCAAGTATCGGACATTCAGTACTTC.

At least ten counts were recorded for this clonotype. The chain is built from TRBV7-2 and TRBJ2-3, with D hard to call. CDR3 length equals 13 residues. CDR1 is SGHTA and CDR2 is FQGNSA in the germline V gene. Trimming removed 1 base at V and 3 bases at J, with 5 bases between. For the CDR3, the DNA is TGTGCCAGCAGCTTAGGGACGACAGATACGCAGTATTTT. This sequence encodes CASSLGTTDTQYF.

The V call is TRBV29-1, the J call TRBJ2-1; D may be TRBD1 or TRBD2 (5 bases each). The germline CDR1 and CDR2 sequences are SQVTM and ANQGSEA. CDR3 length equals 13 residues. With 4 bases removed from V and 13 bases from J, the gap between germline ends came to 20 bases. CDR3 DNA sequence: TGCAGCGTTGGAGGGGACCTCTTCTTATTTCAGTTCTTC. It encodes CSVGGDLFLFQFF.

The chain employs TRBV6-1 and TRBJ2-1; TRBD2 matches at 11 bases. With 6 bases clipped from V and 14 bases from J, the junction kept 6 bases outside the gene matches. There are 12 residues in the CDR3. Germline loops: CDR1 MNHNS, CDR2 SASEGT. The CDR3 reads CASRMTSGTEFF. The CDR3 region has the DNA TGTGCCAGCAGAATGACTAGCGGGACGGAGTTCTTC.

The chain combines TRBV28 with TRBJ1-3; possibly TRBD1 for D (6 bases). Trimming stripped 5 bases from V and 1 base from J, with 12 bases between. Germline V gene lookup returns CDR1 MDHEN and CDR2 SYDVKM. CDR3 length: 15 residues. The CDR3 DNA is TGTGCCAGCAGTCCTACAGGGTATTCTGGAAACACCATATATTTT. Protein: CASSPTGYSGNTIYF. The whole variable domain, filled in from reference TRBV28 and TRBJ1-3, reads DVKVTQSSRYLVKRTGEKVFLECVQDMDHENMFWYRQDPGLGLRLIYFSYDVKMKEKGDIPEGYSVSREKKERFSLILESASTNQTSMYLCASSPTGYSGNTIYFGEGSWLTVV.

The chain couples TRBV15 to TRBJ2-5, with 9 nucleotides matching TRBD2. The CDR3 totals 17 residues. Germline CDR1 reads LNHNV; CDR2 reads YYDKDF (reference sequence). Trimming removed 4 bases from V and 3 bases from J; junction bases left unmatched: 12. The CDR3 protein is CATSINTGTSSKETQYF. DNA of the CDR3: TGTGCCACCAGCATTAACACCGGGACTAGCTCAAAAGAGACCCAGTACTTC.

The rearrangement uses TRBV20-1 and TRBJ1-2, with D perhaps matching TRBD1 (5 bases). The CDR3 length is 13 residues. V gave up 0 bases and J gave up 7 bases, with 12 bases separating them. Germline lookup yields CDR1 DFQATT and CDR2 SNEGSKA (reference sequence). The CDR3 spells CSARDGARVGYTF. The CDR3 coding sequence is TGCAGTGCTAGAGACGGGGCGCGGGTTGGCTACACCTTC.

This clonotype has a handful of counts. CDR3 in DNA: TGTGCCAGCAGCTTTGGAGTCGTGGTCAATGAGCAGTTCTTC. This gives the protein CASSFGVVVNEQFF. This chain uses TRBV11-2 with TRBJ2-1, with D uncertain. Looked up from germline, CDR1 is SGHAT and CDR2 is FQNNGV. Between the trimmed V and J ends, which lost 3 bases and 6 bases, there was a span of 12 bases. This CDR3 contains 14 residues. Together with reference TRBV11-2 and TRBJ2-1, the CDR3 gives the full variable domain: EAGVAQSPRYKIIEKRQSVAFWCNPISGHATLYWYQQILGQGPKLLIQFQNNGVVDDSQLPKDRFSAERLKGVDSTLKIQPAKLEDSAVYLCASSFGVVVNEQFFGPGTRLTVL.

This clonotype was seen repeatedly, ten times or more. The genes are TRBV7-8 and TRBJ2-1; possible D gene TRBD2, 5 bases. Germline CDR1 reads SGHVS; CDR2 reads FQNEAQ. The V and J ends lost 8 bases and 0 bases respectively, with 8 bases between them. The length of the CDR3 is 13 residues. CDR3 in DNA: TGTGCCAGCGGTGGGAGCTCCTACAATGAGCAGTTCTTC. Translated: CASGGSSYNEQFF.

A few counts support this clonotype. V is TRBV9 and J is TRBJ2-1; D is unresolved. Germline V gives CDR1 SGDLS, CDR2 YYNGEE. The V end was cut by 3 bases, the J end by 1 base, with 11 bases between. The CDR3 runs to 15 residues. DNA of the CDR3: TGTGCCAGCAGCGGAGATCTAGGATCCTACAATGAGCAGTTCTTC. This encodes CASSGDLGSYNEQFF.

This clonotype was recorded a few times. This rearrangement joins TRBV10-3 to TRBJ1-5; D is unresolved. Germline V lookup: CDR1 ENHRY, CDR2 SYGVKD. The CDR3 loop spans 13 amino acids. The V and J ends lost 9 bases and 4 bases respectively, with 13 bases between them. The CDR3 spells CAINREFNQPQHF. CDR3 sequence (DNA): TGTGCCATAAACCGGGAATTTAATCAGCCCCAGCATTTT.